This T cell receptor beta chain was captured in a study of radiotherapy plus CTLA-4 blockade in lung cancer. As for the study in general: Among enrolled patients, over 15% responded and about 34% achieved disease control.

Libraries were prepared by immunoSEQ multiplex PCR; TCRdb keeps only in-frame clonotypes and omits some of them. The sample carries 90,000 to 100,000 clones, approximately 86% recorded once. General study findings and limits: Clones of tumor-derived TCRs expanded in blood after radiotherapy plus ipilimumab.

V was clipped by 3 bases and J by 8 bases, with 13 bases between them. Germline V gives CDR1 KGHSH, CDR2 LQKENI. The CDR3 extends over 14 amino acids. Comments on this clone: Its antigen is currently unknown.

Alongside CTLA-4 blockade with ipilimumab, patients with chemo-refractory metastatic non-small-cell lung cancer received focal radiation. Sequencing was performed on peripheral blood, taken from a patient treated with radiotherapy plus ipilimumab. The clonotype comes from a human donor with non-small cell lung cancer that progressed on radiotherapy plus ipilimumab. This chain uses TRBV18 with TRBJ1-4, with a possible D match to TRBD1 (6 bases). This CDR3 is CASSPGTGLEKLFF. CDR3 bases: TGTGCCAGCTCACCGGGCACAGGGCTCGAAAAACTGTTTTTT.